This T cell receptor beta chain was sequenced for a study of cytomegalovirus exposure and HLA in healthy donors. PCR amplification relied on 60 Vbeta primers (plus 13 Jbeta primers). Assay: immunoSEQ multiplex PCR; the TCRdb copy retains only in-frame clones and omits some. The listing contains around 45,000 clones. Turning to this clone: The antigen is not known.

This CDR3 has 14 residues. V shed 2 bases and J 3 bases; nucleotides not matched to a gene: 2. CDR1 is MNHNY, CDR2 SVGAGI, per germline (reference sequence). Whole-study findings and limits: Cytomegalovirus-associated TCR beta chains were listed, numbering roughly 150. An analysis was carried out at a later point. It showed that HLA-associated TCR beta chains were more clonally expanded than equally common non-associated chains.

This receptor was identified in a male donor in good health and CMV-seronegative. The V and J genes are TRBV6-6 and TRBJ1-1; 8 nucleotides match TRBD1. Sample: PBMCs. CDR3 sequence (DNA): TGTGCCAGCAGTTACGTACAGGGGGACACTGAAGCTTTCTTT. Residues: CASSYVQGDTEAFF.